The 26 T cell receptor beta chains listed next were all sequenced from one sample in a study of blood T cell repertoires in COVID-19. Sequenced by immunoSEQ multiplex PCR; TCRdb stores in-frame clones only, minus some. This repertoire shows about 140,000 clones, roughly 84% found once; its top ten account for 4.5% to 7%. Sequenced input: PBMCs or T cells enriched from blood (not recorded which). These TCRs come from a middle-aged man with acute COVID-19.

This chain connects TRBV27 to TRBJ2-7; no clear D. Per the germline V gene, CDR1 is MNHEY and CDR2 is SMNVEV (reference sequence). This CDR3 contains 12 residues. V lost 6 bases and J 1 base, leaving 7 bases between the germline ends. This chain's CDR3 is CASSPSSYEQYF. CDR3 sequence (DNA): TGTGCCAGCAGCCCGTCTTCCTACGAGCAGTACTTC.

The rearrangement uses TRBV4-3 and TRBJ2-2; tentatively, D is TRBD1 (5 bases). CDR3 length: 16 amino acids. In germline, CDR1 is LGHNA, CDR2 YSLEER. V was clipped by 1 base and J by 4 bases, with 13 bases between them. The DNA for the CDR3 is TGCGCCAGCAGCCAAGGAGGCAGGGTGGGCACCGGGGAGCTGTTTTTT. Protein: CASSQGGRVGTGELFF.

The chain recombines TRBV7-9 with TRBJ1-4, with D perhaps matching TRBD1 (5 bases). V gave up 5 bases and J gave up 0 bases, with 10 bases separating them. Germline loops: CDR1 SEHNR, CDR2 FQNEAQ (reference sequence). This CDR3 is built from 15 residues. The CDR3 DNA sequence: TGTGCCAGCAGCCCGGGGGGTGCAACTAATGAAAAACTGTTTTTT. It encodes CASSPGGATNEKLFF. Using reference TRBV7-9 and TRBJ1-4 for the parts outside the CDR3, the full variable domain is DTGVSQNPRHKITKRGQNVTFRCDPISEHNRLYWYRQTLGQGPEFLTYFQNEAQLEKSRLLSDRFSAERPKGSFSTLEIQRTEQGDSAMYLCASSPGGATNEKLFFGSGTQLSVL.

This clone was observed once. V is TRBV7-9 and J is TRBJ2-3; maybe TRBD2 (5 bases). V was trimmed by 4 bases and J by 0 bases, leaving 11 bases between them. The CDR3 is 15 residues long. Per germline, CDR1 SEHNR and CDR2 FQNEAQ (reference sequence). CDR3 loop: CASSYSVASTDTQYF. The CDR3 DNA is TGTGCCAGCAGCTATAGCGTGGCTAGCACAGATACGCAGTATTTT.

This chain connects TRBV18 to TRBJ1-4, with D maybe TRBD1 (6 bases). V lost 2 bases and J lost 4, with 26 bases in between. This CDR3 spans 20 amino acids. Per the germline V gene, CDR1 is KGHSH and CDR2 is LQKENI. In DNA, the CDR3 is TGTGCCAGCTCACCATTCTATTGTATTCAACAGGGCGGGGGTAATGAAAAACTGTTTTTT. This codes for CASSPFYCIQQGGGNEKLFF.

The CDR3: CASSITRGNEQFF. The CDR3 DNA reads TGTGCCAGTAGTATAACAAGGGGAAATGAGCAGTTCTTC. The V gene is TRBV19, the J gene TRBJ2-1, with D perhaps TRBD1 (5 bases). CDR1 is LNHDA and CDR2 is SQIVND in the germline V gene (reference sequence). V lost 2 bases, J lost 7 bases, and 9 bases lay in between. The CDR3 has 13 amino acids.

The CDR3, as DNA: TGTGCCAGCAGCTTAGGGACAGGGGGCGCGGATGGCTACACCTTC. Its protein is CASSLGTGGADGYTF. The chain has TRBV7-9 and TRBJ1-2; the match to TRBD1 covers 11 bases. The V and J ends lost 1 base and 6 bases, in that order; junction bases with no gene match: 4. The germline V gene has CDR1 SEHNR and CDR2 FQNEAQ (reference sequence). CDR3 size: 15 residues.

The rearrangement joins TRBV28 to TRBJ2-1; D not certain. V shed 3 bases and J shed 12 bases, with 12 bases lying between them. Germline CDR1 reads MDHEN; CDR2 reads SYDVKM. The CDR3 contains 12 residues. For the CDR3, the DNA is TGTGCCAGCAGTTTTGAGATTTCAGGGCAGTTCTTC. Encoded protein: CASSFEISGQFF.

CDR3 nucleotides: TGTGCCAGCAGTGGGAGCGGGACAGGGAACTACGAGCAGTACTTC. It translates to CASSGSGTGNYEQYF. V usage is TRBV25-1 and J usage is TRBJ2-7, with 9 positions matching TRBD1. The CDR3 extends over 15 amino acids. With 4 bases clipped from V and 3 bases from J, the junction kept 7 bases outside the gene matches. CDR1 is MGHDK, CDR2 SYGVNS, per germline.

The CDR3 is CASSLQGVDYEQYF. CDR3 nucleotides: TGTGCCAGCAGCCTCCAGGGGGTGGACTACGAGCAGTACTTC. The V gene is TRBV7-2, the J gene TRBJ2-7; TRBD1 aligns across 7 bases. Losses at the gene ends were 5 bases for V and 3 bases for J; bases not matched to a gene: 7. CDR1 SGHTA and CDR2 FQGNSA come from the germline V gene. The CDR3 has 14 residues.

The chain has TRBV2 and TRBJ1-2; D is undetermined. The CDR3 spans 15 residues. Trimming took off 2 bases at V and 6 bases at J, with 16 bases between the two ends. The germline CDR1 and CDR2 sequences are SNHLY and FYNNEI. CDR3 bases: TGTGCCAGCAGTGAATTGATTACTCACGGGGATGGCTACACCTTC. It specifies CASSELITHGDGYTF.

This rearrangement joins TRBV10-3 to TRBJ2-3, with D tentatively TRBD1 (6 bases). V was trimmed by 11 bases and J by 2 bases, leaving 14 bases between them. Germline V lookup: CDR1 ENHRY, CDR2 SYGVKD. The length of the CDR3 is 13 residues. CDR3 sequence reads: CALRQEITDTQYF. The CDR3 DNA reads TGTGCCCTCCGACAGGAAATCACAGATACGCAGTATTTT.

The rearrangement links TRBV10-2 to TRBJ2-1, with 8 bases fitting TRBD1. V was pared by 4 bases and J by 10 bases, with 3 bases of the junction left unmatched. Germline V gives CDR1 WSHSY, CDR2 SAAADI. CDR3 length: 12 residues. The CDR3 DNA sequence: TGCGCCAGCAGTGTACAGGGGGACGAGCAGTTCTTC. Translation gives CASSVQGDEQFF.

The genes are TRBV11-2 and TRBJ2-2, with 7 nucleotides matching TRBD1. The ends lost 6 bases at V and 5 bases at J; junction bases unmatched: 6. CDR3 length: 14 residues. CDR1 and CDR2 (germline): SGHAT, FQNNGV. The CDR3 reads CASRVDRDTGELFF. CDR3 nucleotide sequence: TGTGCCAGCAGAGTAGACAGGGATACCGGGGAGCTGTTTTTT.

The J gene is TRBJ2-3, the V gene TRBV2, with 12 nucleotides matching TRBD2. The CDR3 has 16 amino acids. Germline V gene sequence: CDR1 SNHLY, CDR2 FYNNEI. V trimming: 4 bases; J trimming: 6 bases; junction bases outside the gene matches: 8. As DNA, the CDR3 is TGTGCCAGCAGTGGGGTACTAGCGGGAGGAACTGATACGCAGTATTTT. Translating it yields CASSGVLAGGTDTQYF.

The chain employs TRBV5-1 and TRBJ2-1; TRBD1 aligns across 12 bases. This CDR3 is 23 amino acids long. Trimming cost V 3 bases and J 6 bases; bases outside gene matches: 28. Germline assignment: CDR1 SGHRS and CDR2 YFSETQ. CDR3 DNA: TGCGCCAGCAGCTCCCCCGGGACAGGGGGCTTTTCGGGTGGGGAGATAATGCCCAATGAGCAGTTCTTC. This gives the protein CASSSPGTGGFSGGEIMPNEQFF.

V is TRBV11-2 and J is TRBJ2-3, with 12 bases fitting TRBD2. The V and J ends lost 3 bases and 5 bases, in that order; junction bases with no gene match: 3. CDR3 length equals 15 residues. The V gene's germline CDR1 is SGHAT and CDR2 FQNNGV. The CDR3 region is CASSLTSGRRDTQYF. The CDR3 region has the DNA TGTGCCAGCAGCTTGACTAGCGGGAGAAGAGATACGCAGTATTTT.

The chain is built from TRBV4-3 and TRBJ2-1; no clear D gene. CDR3 length: 14 amino acids. CDR1 and CDR2 from the germline V gene are LGHNA and YSLEER. V dropped 1 base and J dropped 4 bases, with 8 bases sitting between them. The CDR3 coding sequence is TGCGCCAGCAGCCAAGCCGTTACATACAATGAGCAGTTCTTC. It specifies CASSQAVTYNEQFF.

V and J are TRBV6-5 and TRBJ1-3; 9 bases are shared with TRBD1. This CDR3 has 14 residues. Trimming took 5 bases from V and 7 from J; bases not matched to a gene: 6. The germline gives CDR1 MNHEY, CDR2 SVGAGI. The CDR3, as DNA: TGTGCCAGCAGTCAGGACAGGGGAGGGAACACCATATATTTT. It encodes CASSQDRGGNTIYF.

This clone was observed a single time. The genes are TRBV6-5 and TRBJ1-3; D unresolved. With 5 bases removed from V and 1 base from J, the gap between germline ends came to 9 bases. Germline loops: CDR1 MNHEY, CDR2 SVGAGI. The CDR3 covers 14 residues. CDR3 DNA: TGTGCCAGCAGTCCCGCGAGATCTGGAAACACCATATATTTT. Translation gives CASSPARSGNTIYF.

The chain is built from TRBV28 and TRBJ1-2; 8 nucleotides match TRBD1. The CDR3 loop spans 15 amino acids. CDR1 MDHEN and CDR2 SYDVKM come from the germline V gene. Trimming cost V 8 bases and J 4 bases; bases outside gene matches: 12. CDR3: CASATGGGGIYGYTF. For the CDR3, the DNA is TGTGCCAGCGCCACAGGGGGAGGCGGAATCTATGGCTACACCTTC.

The rearrangement links TRBV21-1 to TRBJ2-1; the table calls TRBD1, which could not be checked here. TRBV21-1 is assigned pseudogene status. The CDR3 spans 15 residues. The CDR3 coding sequence is TGTGCCAGCAGCAAAGAGCCAGGGTCCTACAATGAGCAGTTCTTC. Translated: CASSKEPGSYNEQFF.

The rearrangement uses TRBV3-1 (or the pseudogene TRBV3-2) and TRBJ1-1, with a possible D match to TRBD1 (6 bases). Germline V lookup: CDR1 LGHDT, CDR2 YNNKEL (reference sequence). Trimming removed 6 bases from V and 1 base from J, with 15 bases in between. This CDR3 spans 15 amino acids. The CDR3 sequence is CASRQDSNPNTEAFF. CDR3 nucleotide sequence: TGTGCCAGCAGACAGGACAGTAACCCGAACACTGAAGCTTTCTTT.

V is TRBV12-3 or TRBV12-4 and J is TRBJ2-7; 7 bases map to TRBD2. This CDR3 is 12 amino acids long. V gave up 5 bases and J gave up 8 bases; unmatched junction bases: 6. CDR3 DNA: TGTGCCAGCAGTCCGGGACTATTTAAGCAGTACTTC. It is translated as CASSPGLFKQYF.

J is TRBJ1-2 and V is TRBV6-2 or TRBV6-3, with 8 bases that match TRBD1. The V and J ends lost 5 bases and 3 bases, in that order; junction bases with no gene match: 2. The CDR3 has 13 residues. Germline lookup yields CDR1 MNHEY and CDR2 SVGEGT. The CDR3 reads CASSQGADYGYTF. Here the CDR3 DNA reads TGTGCCAGCAGTCAGGGGGCCGACTATGGCTACACCTTC.

This rearrangement joins TRBV25-1 to TRBJ2-5, with a possible D match to TRBD2 (6 bases). Looked up from germline, CDR1 is MGHDK and CDR2 is SYGVNS. The germline V and J ends were trimmed by 7 bases and 4 bases, with 7 bases remaining between them. The CDR3 consists of 11 residues. As DNA, the CDR3 is TGTGCCAGCACCGGGGGAGAGACCCAGTACTTC. It encodes CASTGGETQYF. Using reference TRBV25-1 and TRBJ2-5 for the parts outside the CDR3, the full variable domain is EADIYQTPRYLVIGTGKKITLECSQTMGHDKMYWYQQDPGMELHLIHYSYGVNSTEKGDLSSESTVSRIRTEHFPLTLESARPSHTSQYLCASTGGETQYFGPGTRLLVL.